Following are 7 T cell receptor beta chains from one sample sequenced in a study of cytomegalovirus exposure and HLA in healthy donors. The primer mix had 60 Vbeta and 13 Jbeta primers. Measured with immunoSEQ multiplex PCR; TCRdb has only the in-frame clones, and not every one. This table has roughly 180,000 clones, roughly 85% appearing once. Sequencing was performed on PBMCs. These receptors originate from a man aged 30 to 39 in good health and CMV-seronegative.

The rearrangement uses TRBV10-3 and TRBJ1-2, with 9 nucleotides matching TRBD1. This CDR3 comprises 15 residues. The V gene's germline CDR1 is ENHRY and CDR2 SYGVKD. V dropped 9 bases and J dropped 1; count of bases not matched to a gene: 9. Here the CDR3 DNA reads TGTGCCATAGCCCCACAGGGGGCGTTTAACTATGGCTACACCTTC. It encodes CAIAPQGAFNYGYTF.

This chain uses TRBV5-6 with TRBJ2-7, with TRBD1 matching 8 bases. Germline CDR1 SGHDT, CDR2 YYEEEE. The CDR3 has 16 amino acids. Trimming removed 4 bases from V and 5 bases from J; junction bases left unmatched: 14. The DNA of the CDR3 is TGTGCCAGCAGCCGGAAACTACGACCACAGGGGGACGAGCAGTACTTC. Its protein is CASSRKLRPQGDEQYF.

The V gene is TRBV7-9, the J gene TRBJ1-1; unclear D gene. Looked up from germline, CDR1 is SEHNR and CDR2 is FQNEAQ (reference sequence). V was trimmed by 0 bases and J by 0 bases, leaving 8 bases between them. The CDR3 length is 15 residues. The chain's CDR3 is CASSLATVMNTEAFF. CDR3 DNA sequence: TGTGCCAGCAGCTTAGCAACTGTCATGAACACTGAAGCTTTCTTT.

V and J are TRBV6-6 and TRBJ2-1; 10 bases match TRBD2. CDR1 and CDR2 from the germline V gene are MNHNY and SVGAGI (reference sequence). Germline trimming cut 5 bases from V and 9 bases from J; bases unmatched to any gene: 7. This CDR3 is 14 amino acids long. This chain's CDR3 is CASSGIIAGGEQFF. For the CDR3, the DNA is TGTGCCAGCAGTGGAATCATAGCGGGGGGTGAGCAGTTCTTC.

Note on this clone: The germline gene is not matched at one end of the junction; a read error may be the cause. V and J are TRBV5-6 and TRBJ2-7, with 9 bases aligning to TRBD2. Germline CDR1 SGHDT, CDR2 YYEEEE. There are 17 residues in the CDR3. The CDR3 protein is CASSLGGRASGVYGQYF. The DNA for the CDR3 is TGTGCCAGCAGCTTGGGGGGTCGGGCTAGCGGGGTCTACGGGCAGTACTTC.

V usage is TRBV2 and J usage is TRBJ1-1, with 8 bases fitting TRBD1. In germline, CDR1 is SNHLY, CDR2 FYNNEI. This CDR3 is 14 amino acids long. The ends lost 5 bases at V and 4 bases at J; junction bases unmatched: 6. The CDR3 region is CASSQQGGPTEAFF. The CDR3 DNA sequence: TGTGCCAGCAGTCAACAGGGGGGTCCCACTGAAGCTTTCTTT.

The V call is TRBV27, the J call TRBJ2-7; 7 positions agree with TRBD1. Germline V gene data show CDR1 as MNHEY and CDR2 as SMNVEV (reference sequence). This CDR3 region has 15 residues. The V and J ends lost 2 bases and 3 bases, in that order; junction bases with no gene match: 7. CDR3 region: CASSLERGPHYEQYF. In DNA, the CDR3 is TGTGCCAGCAGTTTAGAGAGGGGGCCTCACTACGAGCAGTACTTC.